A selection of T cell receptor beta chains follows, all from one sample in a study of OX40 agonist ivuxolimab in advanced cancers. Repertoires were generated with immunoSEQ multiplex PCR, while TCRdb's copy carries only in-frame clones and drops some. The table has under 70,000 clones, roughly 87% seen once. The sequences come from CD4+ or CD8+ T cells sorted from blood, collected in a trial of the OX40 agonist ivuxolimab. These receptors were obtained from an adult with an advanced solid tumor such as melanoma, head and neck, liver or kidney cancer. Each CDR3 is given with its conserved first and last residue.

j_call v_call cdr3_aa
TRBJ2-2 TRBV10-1 CASSEPFANTGELFF
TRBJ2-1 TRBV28 CASGPVASYNEQFF
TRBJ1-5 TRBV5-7 CASSLVPFCQPQHF
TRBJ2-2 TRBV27 CASSHRGQPGELFF
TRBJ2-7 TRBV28 CASSSGTGSYEQYF
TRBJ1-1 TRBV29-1 CSVEIWGATEAFF
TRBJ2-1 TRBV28 CASRGRYNEQFF
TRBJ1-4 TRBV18 CASSPYGGGEKLFF
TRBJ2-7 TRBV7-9 CASSLVAGGYEQYF
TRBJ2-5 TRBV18 CASSPSGQGAGEQYF
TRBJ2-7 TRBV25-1 CASSEIGAYEQYF
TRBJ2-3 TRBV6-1 CASSEFQTDTQYF
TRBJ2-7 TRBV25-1 CASSGGNSYEQYF
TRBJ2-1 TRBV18 CASSPAQGVSSYNEQFF
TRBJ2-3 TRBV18 CASSPRASSGRPTDTQYF
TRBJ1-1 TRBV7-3 CASSFNPGTEAFF
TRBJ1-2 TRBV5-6 CASSPGTGYNYGYTF
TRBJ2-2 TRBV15 CATSRGFGGELFF
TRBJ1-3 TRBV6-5 CASSLDRLSGNTIYF
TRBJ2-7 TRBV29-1 CSVDLAGRSTYEQYF
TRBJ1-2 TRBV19 CASSPGSNPYGYTF
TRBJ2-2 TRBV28 CASDREGNTGELFF
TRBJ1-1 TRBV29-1 CSALRDTEAFF
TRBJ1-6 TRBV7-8 CASSLLMGQINSPLHF
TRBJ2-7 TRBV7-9 CASSLNHLGLVSYEQYF
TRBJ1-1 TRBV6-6 CASSYATNTEAFF
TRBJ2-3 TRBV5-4 CASSEGLAENTDTQYF
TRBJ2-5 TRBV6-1 CASSELAGGQETQYF
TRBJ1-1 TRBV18 CASSPQGGPLNTEAFF
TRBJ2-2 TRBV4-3 CASSQVRVSGELFF